This T cell receptor beta chain emerged from a study of T cells in Graves' hyperthyroidism and ophthalmopathy (dated by TCRdb to the late 2010s). The study in broad terms: Peripheral blood samples were taken at initial diagnosis, before any treatment was given. A discovery cohort of roughly 100 patients, about 40 with Graves' ophthalmopathy and fewer than 65 with stable Graves' hyperthyroidism, was used to find distinguishing TCR V-J signatures. An independent validation cohort of about 20 hyperthyroidism patients and approximately 15 patients who later progressed to ophthalmopathy tested prospective prediction of ophthalmopathy. For training and testing, the 100 or so patients in the discovery cohort were randomly divided in a 7:3 ratio. In several Graves' hyperthyroidism patients, the study also compared T-cell repertoires from thyroid tissue with T-cell repertoires from blood. Following sampling, methimazole starting at 30 mg daily was given to hyperthyroidism patients, and high-dose intravenous methylprednisolone was given to ophthalmopathy patients. TCR Vbeta CDR3 sequencing of 140 or so peripheral blood samples (43 ophthalmopathy, over 70 hyperthyroidism and around 17 progressor patients) is reported in the paper. Here is what the overall study found, with its caveats: Most expanded thyroid clonotypes (frequency above 0.001) were also found in blood, which suggests that blood repertoires may mirror thyroid immune responses. Sample size was not statistically predetermined, and blinding of investigators to group allocation was not performed. In validation, the model predicted progression to ophthalmopathy with roughly 66% sensitivity and less than 75% specificity, a median of approximately 6.5 months before onset. A model built on a 13 V-J signature distinguished ophthalmopathy from stable hyperthyroidism, reaching about 89% sensitivity and approximately 81% specificity in cross-validation and 80%/75% in testing.

Amplification of TCR beta CDR3 regions was carried out from RNA transcripts. The TCR CDR3 was subjected to a first round of RT-PCR using the HTBI primer set and the Qiagen OneStep RT-PCR kit. Libraries were constructed in a second round of multiplex PCR, after which size selection and purification were performed. Paired-end sequencing of the libraries was performed with 100 bp reads on an Illumina HiSeq2000. The original pipeline was this. SOAPnuke was used to process the raw data, removing reads that contained adapters or uncalled bases, had a mean Phred below 15, or lacked an exact match to the constant primer or identifier. High-quality paired reads were merged with COPE v1.2.5, and unique nucleotide sequences were defined as clonotypes. MiTCR v1.1 was used to align clonotypes to the IMGT TRBV, TRBD and TRBJ reference segments. Analysis was restricted to V-J combinations with a frequency above 0.0001, which covered about 99% of repertoires. A TCS score was defined as the ratio of F50 (clonal expansion) to E x V (chaos), with BLOSUM62-based TCRdist applied between CDR3 peptides within each V-J. Welch's t-statistics and random forest reduced some 510 V-J features to roughly 13, which were used in a naive Bayes classifier (R e1071). TCRdb trimmed public reads at Q25 via fastp, called clones via MiXCR and kept in-frame beta chains. Entries that share a CDR3 protein sequence are merged under the most common genes and DNA. What appears here as the V and J calls and clone size reflects TCRdb's work, not the paper's. This sample comprises roughly 500,000 distinct CDR3 sequences, roughly 16% of them detected only once. The ten largest clones capture about 29% of the sample.

Turning to this clonotype: Its antigen remains unidentified. With a much larger clone just one base away, this may be a read error.

Reading from cysteine to phenylalanine, the CDR3 counts 14 amino acids. CDR3 DNA is the only sequence kept; it has 42 bases, read in frame from the first base. For CDR1 and CDR2, the germline V gene lists MDHEN and SYDVKM. Ophthalmopathy patients had moderately to severely active disease, with a Clinical Activity Score of 3 or more, a NOSPECS grade of 4 or more, and a disease duration of less than 3 months. The study excluded patients with uncontrolled infections, other autoimmune diseases, pregnancy or lactation. Clinical symptoms, serum thyroxine and TRAb, thyroid ultrasound, and orbital computed tomography formed the basis for the diagnoses. Ficoll-Paque density gradient centrifugation was used to isolate PBMCs from about 10 ml of fresh peripheral blood. Trizol reagent was used to extract total RNA, and RNA quality was then checked on an Agilent 2100 Bioanalyzer.

This sequence uses TRBV28 and TRBJ2-1; confidence is insufficient to name the D gene. Judging by the DNA end, TRBJ2-7 fits better; the J call may be wrong. Sequenced sample: blood. The origin of this receptor is a woman aged 30 to 39 with Graves' ophthalmopathy. In nucleotide form, the sequence is TGTGCCAGCATCGCCGTAAGCTCCTACAATGAGCAGTACTTC. This yields the protein CASIAVSSYNEQYF.